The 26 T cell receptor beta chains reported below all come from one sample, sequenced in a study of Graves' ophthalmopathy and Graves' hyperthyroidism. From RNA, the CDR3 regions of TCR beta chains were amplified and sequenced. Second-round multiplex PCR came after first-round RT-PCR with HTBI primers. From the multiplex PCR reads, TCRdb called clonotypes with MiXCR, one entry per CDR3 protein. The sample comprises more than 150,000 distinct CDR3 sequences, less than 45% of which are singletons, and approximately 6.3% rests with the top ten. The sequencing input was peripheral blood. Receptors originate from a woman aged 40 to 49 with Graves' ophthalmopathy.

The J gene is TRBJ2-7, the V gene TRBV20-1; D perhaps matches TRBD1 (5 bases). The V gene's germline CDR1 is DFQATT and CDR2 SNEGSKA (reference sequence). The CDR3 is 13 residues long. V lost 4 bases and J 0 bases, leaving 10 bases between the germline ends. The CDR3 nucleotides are TGCAGTGCTATGGACACCTACTCCTACGAGCAGTACTTC. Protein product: CSAMDTYSYEQYF.

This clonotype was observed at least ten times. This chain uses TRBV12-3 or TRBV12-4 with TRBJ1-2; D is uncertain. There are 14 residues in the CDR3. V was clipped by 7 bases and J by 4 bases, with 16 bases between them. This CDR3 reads CASTSNEELYGYTF. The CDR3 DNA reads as TGTGCCAGCACCTCTAACGAGGAACTCTATGGCTACACCTTC.

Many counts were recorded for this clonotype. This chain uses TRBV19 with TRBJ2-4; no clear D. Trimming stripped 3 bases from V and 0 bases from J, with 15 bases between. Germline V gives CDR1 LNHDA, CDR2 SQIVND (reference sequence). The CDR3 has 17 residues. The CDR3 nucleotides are TGTGCCAGTAGTATCCGGACCGCACTTACAGCCAAAAACATTCAGTACTTC. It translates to CASSIRTALTAKNIQYF.

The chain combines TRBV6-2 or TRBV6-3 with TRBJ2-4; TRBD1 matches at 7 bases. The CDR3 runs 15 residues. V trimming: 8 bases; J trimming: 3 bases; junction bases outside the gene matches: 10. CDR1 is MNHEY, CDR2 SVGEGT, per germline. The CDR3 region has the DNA TGTGCCAGCGGTCAATTCAGACAGGGCAAAAACATTCAGTACTTC. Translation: CASGQFRQGKNIQYF.

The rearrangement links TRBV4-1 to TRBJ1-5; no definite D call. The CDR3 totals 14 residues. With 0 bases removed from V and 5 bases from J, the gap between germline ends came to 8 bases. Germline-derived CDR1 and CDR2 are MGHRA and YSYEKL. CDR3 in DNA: TGCGCCAGCAGCCAAGATCGACGCTATCAGCCCCAGCATTTT. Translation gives CASSQDRRYQPQHF.

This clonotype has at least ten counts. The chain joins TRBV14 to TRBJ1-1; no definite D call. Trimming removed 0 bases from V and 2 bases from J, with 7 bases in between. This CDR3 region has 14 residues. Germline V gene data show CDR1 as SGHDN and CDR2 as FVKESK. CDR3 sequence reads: CASSQERQNTEAFF. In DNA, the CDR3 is TGTGCCAGCAGCCAAGAGAGGCAAAACACTGAAGCTTTCTTT.

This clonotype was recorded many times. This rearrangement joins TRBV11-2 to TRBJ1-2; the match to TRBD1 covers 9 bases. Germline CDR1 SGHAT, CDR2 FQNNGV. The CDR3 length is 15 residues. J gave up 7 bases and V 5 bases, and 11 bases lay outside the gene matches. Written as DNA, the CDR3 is TGTGCCAGCAGCAAGGGAGGACAGGGGAGGGGTGGCTACACCTTC. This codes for CASSKGGQGRGGYTF.

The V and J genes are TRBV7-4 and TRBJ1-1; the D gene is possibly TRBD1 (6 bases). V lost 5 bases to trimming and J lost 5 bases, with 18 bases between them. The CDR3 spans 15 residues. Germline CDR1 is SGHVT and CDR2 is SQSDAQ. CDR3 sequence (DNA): TGTGCCAGCAGCGAACGAGGGGGGGCGCGGACTGAAGCTTTCTTT. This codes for CASSERGGARTEAFF.

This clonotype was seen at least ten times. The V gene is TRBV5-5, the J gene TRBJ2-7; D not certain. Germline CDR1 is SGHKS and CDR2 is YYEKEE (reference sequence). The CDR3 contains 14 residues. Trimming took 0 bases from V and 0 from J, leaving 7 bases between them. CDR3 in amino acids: CASSLEVSSYEQYF. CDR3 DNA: TGTGCCAGCAGCTTGGAAGTGAGCTCCTACGAGCAGTACTTC.

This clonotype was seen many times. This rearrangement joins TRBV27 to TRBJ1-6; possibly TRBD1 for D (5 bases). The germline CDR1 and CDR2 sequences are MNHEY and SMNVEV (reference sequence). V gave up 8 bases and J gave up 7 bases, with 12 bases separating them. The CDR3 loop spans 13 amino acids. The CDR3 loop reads CASGGLSNSPLHF. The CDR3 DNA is TGTGCCAGCGGGGGACTTTCCAATTCACCCCTCCACTTT.

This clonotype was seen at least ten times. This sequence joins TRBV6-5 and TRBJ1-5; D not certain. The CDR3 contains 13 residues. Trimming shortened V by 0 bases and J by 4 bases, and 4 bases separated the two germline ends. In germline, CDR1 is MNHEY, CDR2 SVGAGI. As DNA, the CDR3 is TGTGCCAGCAGTTACTCGATAAATCAGCCCCAGCATTTT. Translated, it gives CASSYSINQPQHF.

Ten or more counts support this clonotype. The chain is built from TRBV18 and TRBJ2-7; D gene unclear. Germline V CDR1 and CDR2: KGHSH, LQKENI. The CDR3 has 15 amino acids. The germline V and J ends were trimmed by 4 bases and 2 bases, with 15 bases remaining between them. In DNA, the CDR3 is TGTGCCAGCTCACATTCTCACACTCGTACCTACGAGCAGTACTTC. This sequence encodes CASSHSHTRTYEQYF.

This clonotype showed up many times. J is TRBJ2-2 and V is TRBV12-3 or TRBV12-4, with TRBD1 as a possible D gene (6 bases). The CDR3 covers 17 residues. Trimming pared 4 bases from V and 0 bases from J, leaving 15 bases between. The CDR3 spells CASSWPTGIANTGELFF. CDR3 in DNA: TGTGCCAGCAGTTGGCCAACAGGGATTGCGAACACCGGGGAGCTGTTTTTT.

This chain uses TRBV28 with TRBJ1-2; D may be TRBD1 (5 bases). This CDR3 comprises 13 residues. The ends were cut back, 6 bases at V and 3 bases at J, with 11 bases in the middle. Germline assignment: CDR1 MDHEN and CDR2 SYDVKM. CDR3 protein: CASSPRGYYGYTF. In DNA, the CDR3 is TGTGCCAGCAGCCCTAGGGGCTACTATGGCTACACCTTC.

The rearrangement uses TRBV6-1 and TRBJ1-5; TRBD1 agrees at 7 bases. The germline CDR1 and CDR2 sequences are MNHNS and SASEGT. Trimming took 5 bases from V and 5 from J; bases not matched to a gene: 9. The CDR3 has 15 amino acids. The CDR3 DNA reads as TGTGCCAGCAGTCCCATGTGGACAGGCCATCAGCCCCAGCATTTT. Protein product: CASSPMWTGHQPQHF.

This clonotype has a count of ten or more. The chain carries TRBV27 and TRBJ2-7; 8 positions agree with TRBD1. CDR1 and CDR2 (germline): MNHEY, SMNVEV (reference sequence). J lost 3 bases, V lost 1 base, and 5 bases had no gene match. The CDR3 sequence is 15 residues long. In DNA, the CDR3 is TGTGCCAGCAGTTTATATGGGGACAGGAACTACGAGCAGTACTTC. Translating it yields CASSLYGDRNYEQYF.

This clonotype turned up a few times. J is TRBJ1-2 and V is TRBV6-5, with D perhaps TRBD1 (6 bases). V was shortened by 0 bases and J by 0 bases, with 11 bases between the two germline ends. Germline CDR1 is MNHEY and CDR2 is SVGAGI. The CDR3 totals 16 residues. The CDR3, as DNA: TGTGCCAGCAGTTACTCGGGGACAAGAGCTAACTATGGCTACACCTTC. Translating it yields CASSYSGTRANYGYTF.

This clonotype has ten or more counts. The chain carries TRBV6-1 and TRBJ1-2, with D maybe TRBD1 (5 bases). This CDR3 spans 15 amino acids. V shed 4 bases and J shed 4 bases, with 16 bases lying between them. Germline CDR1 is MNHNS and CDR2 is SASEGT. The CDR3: CASSAPNQGVYGYTF. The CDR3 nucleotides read TGTGCCAGCAGTGCCCCCAACCAGGGTGTCTATGGCTACACCTTC.

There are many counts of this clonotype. CDR3 protein: CASSEAYEQYF. The DNA for the CDR3 is TGTGCCAGCAGTGAAGCCTACGAGCAGTACTTC. This chain connects TRBV2 to TRBJ2-7; D remains unclear. CDR1 is SNHLY, CDR2 FYNNEI, per germline. Trimming took off 0 bases at V and 3 bases at J, with 0 bases between the two ends. The CDR3 loop spans 11 amino acids.

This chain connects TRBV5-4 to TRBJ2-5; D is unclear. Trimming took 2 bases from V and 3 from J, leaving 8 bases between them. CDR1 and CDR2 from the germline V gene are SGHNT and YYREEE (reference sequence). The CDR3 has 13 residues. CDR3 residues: CASSFLVEETQYF. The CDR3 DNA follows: TGTGCCAGCAGCTTTCTTGTGGAAGAGACCCAGTACTTC.

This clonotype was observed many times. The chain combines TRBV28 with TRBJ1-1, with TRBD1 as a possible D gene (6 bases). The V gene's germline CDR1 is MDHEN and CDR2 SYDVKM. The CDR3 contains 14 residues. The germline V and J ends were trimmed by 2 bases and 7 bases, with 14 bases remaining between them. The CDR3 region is CASSLGGKDSEAFF. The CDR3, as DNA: TGTGCCAGCAGTTTAGGGGGGAAGGACAGTGAAGCTTTCTTT.

The CDR3: CSAIQGVSNQPQHF. Written as DNA, the CDR3 is TGCAGTGCTATTCAGGGGGTGAGCAATCAGCCCCAGCATTTT. The rearrangement uses TRBV20-1 and TRBJ1-5; 7 bases match TRBD1. Germline-derived CDR1 and CDR2 are DFQATT and SNEGSKA (reference sequence). Losses at the gene ends were 4 bases for V and 1 base for J; bases not matched to a gene: 4. This CDR3 spans 14 amino acids.

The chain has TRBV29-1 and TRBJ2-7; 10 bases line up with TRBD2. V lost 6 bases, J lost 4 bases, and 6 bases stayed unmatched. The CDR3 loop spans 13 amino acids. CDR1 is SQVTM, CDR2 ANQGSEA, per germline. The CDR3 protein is CSVMLAGVYEQYF. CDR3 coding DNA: TGCAGCGTCATGCTAGCGGGAGTGTACGAGCAGTACTTC.

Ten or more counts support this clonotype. The CDR3 DNA reads as TGCAGCGTAAGACAGGAGGGGACCGGGGAGCTGTTTTTT. It translates to CSVRQEGTGELFF. The genes are TRBV29-1 and TRBJ2-2; D may be TRBD1 or TRBD2 (6 bases each). V lost 6 bases and J lost 5, with 13 bases in between. Per the germline V gene, CDR1 is SQVTM and CDR2 is ANQGSEA. The CDR3 is made up of 13 amino acids.

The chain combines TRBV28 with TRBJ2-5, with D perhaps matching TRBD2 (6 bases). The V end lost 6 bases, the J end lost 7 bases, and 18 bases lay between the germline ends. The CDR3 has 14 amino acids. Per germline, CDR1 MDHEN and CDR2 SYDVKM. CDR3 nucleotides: TGTGCCAGCAGCTCCCTGGGGGAGGCGGCGACCCAGTACTTC. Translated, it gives CASSSLGEAATQYF.

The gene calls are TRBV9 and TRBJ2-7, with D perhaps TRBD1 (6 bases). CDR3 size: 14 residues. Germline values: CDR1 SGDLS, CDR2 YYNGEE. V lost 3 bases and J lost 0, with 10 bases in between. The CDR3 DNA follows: TGTGCCAGCAGCGGGGGGCCGAGCTCCTACGAGCAGTACTTC. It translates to CASSGGPSSYEQYF.